This is a list of T cell receptor beta chains from one sample in a study of T-cell memory formation after mild COVID-19. Via MiXCR, TCRdb re-called the 5' RACE reads, giving one row per CDR3 protein. Counted here are 15,000 to 20,000 distinct CDR3 sequences, 23% occurring once; the ten biggest clones make up approximately 56%. Sample: PBMCs or a T cell subset sorted from them (not recorded which). The receptors were gathered from a man younger than 30 who had mild COVID-19 (a few samples of this study predate the infection). Cell type and time point are not known. CDR3s leave out the opening cysteine and the closing phenylalanine or tryptophan. A D gene is named only where the DNA matches it firmly. Size values are once, few and many counts, or a class for expanded clones, and some rows have none.

many	TRBV11-1	.	ASSFGTANTEAF
many	TRBV7-9	.	ASSLTGLRDGYT
medium-sized	TRBV7-2	TRBD1	ASSLGSGGTEAF
.	TRBV5-1	TRBD1	ASSLMDRGTDTQY
.	TRBV6-5	TRBD2	ASSYSIPTSGGLTDTQY
many	TRBV18	TRBD1	ASSPQGEHTEAF
.	TRBV29-1	TRBD1	SVARDSGALDTQY
many	TRBV6-5	.	ASSYGFEQY
many	TRBV10-3	TRBD1	AIRGQGSSTDTQY
.	TRBV27	.	ASSFSAVGHNEQF
.	TRBV7-3	.	ASSLVGGQETQY
.	TRBV7-4	.	ASSLDGGSGANVLT
.	TRBV6-6	.	ASSYDDPSLH
.	TRBV5-1	.	ASSFRGGTEAF
many	TRBV6-5	.	ASTPYRGTEAF
many	TRBV6-5	.	ASSPSWGAISTDTQY
.	TRBV6-5	.	ASRIRRAVTSEAF
many	TRBV7-2	TRBD1	ASSQTGWEGYT
few	TRBV2	TRBD1	ASSPLPGGSYEQY
.	TRBV27	.	ASSWAPAVTGELF
many	TRBV10-3	.	AISDGVDTQY
few	TRBV6-2/TRBV6-3	.	ASSRLVLSYEQY
many	TRBV13	.	ASSSGPPMDPNEQF
many	TRBV2	.	ASSARLDGGYT
.	TRBV7-3	.	ASSLRSGQTQY
few	TRBV5-3	.	ARSGTSDKPRTGELF
many	TRBV7-9	.	ASSHKGGELLGQPQH
medium-sized	TRBV3-1	.	ASSQLTWEGQGLAGSTDTQY
.	TRBV28	TRBD1	ASSSPIRTGDYTEAF
few	TRBV9	TRBD1	ASSKTGAGETQY
.	TRBV7-2	TRBD1	ASSPGGGNQPQH
many	TRBV13	.	ASSLGRAEGQY
.	TRBV5-1	TRBD2	ASSQKAGEYREQY
.	TRBV29-1	TRBD1	SVPAGTGDNYEQY
many	TRBV7-9	.	ASSSTPGSNNSPLH
.	TRBV12-3/TRBV12-4	.	ASRSRVLGNTIY
.	TRBV11-2	TRBD1	ASSLSYGQGVGGYT
many	TRBV7-9	.	ASSLVMEAGTDTQY
many	TRBV4-1	.	ASSQLYERTPYGYT
.	TRBV11-3	TRBD1	ASSFPGDREISQPQH
few	TRBV12-3/TRBV12-4	TRBD2	ASSLILAGATDTQY
.	TRBV29-1	.	SVDAGLLNEQF
many	TRBV5-1	TRBD1	ASRGQLLGETQY
few	TRBV5-6	.	ASSLGLWRGETQY
many	TRBV6-5	.	ASSSGREGGYT
.	TRBV7-3	TRBD2	ASSFTPGLAGTNEQF
many	TRBV12-3/TRBV12-4	.	ASRHQIQPSYNSPLH
many	TRBV2	.	ASKRPLYSTDTQY
.	TRBV7-7	.	ASRQDARETQY
many	TRBV5-1	.	ASSITGYQPQH
.	TRBV9	.	ASSVNIPGTYNEQF
.	TRBV5-1	TRBD1	ASSLGAGGLGTEAF
many	TRBV4-3	TRBD2	ASSQEAGGGGYNEQF
many	TRBV12-3/TRBV12-4	.	ASSAPQETQY
many	TRBV20-1	.	SAIGTKSYEQY
.	TRBV5-1	TRBD2	ASRSLAGSTDTQY
many	TRBV5-1	.	ASFGPFFGEPQH